This paragraph covers one TCR beta chain sequence. Antigen specificity is unknown. The germline V gene encodes CDR1 MDHEN and CDR2 SYDVKM. The ends lost 3 bases at V and 4 bases at J; junction bases unmatched: 4. The CDR3 is made up of 15 amino acids. The method was immunoSEQ multiplex PCR; TCRdb's version includes in-frame clones alone and lacks a portion of them. The data show some 5,600 clones, approximately 68% seen once. This entry is derived from a study of CD8 T cell repertoires and HIV-1 epitope variants. Study information: T cells were stimulated with Twenty-five Gag and Nef peptides separately. Tested: three Gag epitope families, Nef HW9 and YT9. 1M T cells were kept uncultured as a baseline. Study-level findings and limits: The TAALDMSHF plasma variant had no responses, unlike KF9 (about 5 clonotypes) and HW9 (one).

Sequenced sample: cultured CD8+ T cells derived from PBMCs. This clonotype was obtained from a male donor with HIV. The rearrangement links TRBV28 to TRBJ2-7; 12 bases align to TRBD1. CDR3 in DNA: TGTGCCAGCAGTTTTGGGGACAGGGGGCAGTACGAGCAGTACTTC. Protein: CASSFGDRGQYEQYF.